The rows below give T cell receptor beta chains drawn from one sample of a study of PD-1 blockade in classical Hodgkin lymphoma. Sequencing was performed with immunoSEQ multiplex PCR; in TCRdb, only in-frame clones are kept and a portion is missing. The data show about 64,000 clones, approximately 94% seen once. The source material was peripheral blood mononuclear cells (PBMCs), sampled before the fourth cycle of nivolumab. The receptors were gathered from a human donor with classical Hodgkin lymphoma. Both conserved end residues are part of each CDR3. The D gene is left open where the match is weak. Rows may omit the clone size; those that give it use once, few, many or a size class.

clone_size	d_call	v_call	j_call	cdr3_aa	cdr3_nt
.	.	TRBV7-6	TRBJ2-5	CASSLVETQYF	TGTGCCAGCAGCTTAGTTGAGACCCAGTACTTC
once	.	TRBV19	TRBJ2-1	CASTRGGLGWQFF	TGTGCCAGTACCAGGGGGGGGTTAGGATGGCAGTTCTTC
.	.	TRBV11-3	TRBJ2-7	CASSLAPPGVQPSYEQYF	TGTGCCAGCAGCTTAGCCCCCCCAGGCGTCCAACCTTCCTACGAGCAGTACTTC
.	.	TRBV27	TRBJ2-2	CASRHSGADTGELFF	TGTGCCAGCAGGCACTCGGGGGCCGACACCGGGGAGCTGTTTTTT
.	.	TRBV6-5	TRBJ2-7	CASSRAETLYEQYF	TGTGCCAGCAGTCGTGCCGAGACGCTCTACGAGCAGTACTTC
.	TRBD2	TRBV28	TRBJ2-7	CASSPSGRALYEQYF	TGTGCCAGCAGTCCTAGCGGGAGAGCCCTCTACGAGCAGTACTTC
.	.	TRBV20-1	TRBJ2-7	CSSSWGDNF	TGCAGTTCCTCTTGGGGGGACAACTTC
.	.	TRBV18	TRBJ2-5	CASSRGQETQYF	TGTGCCAGCTCACGGGGTCAAGAGACCCAGTACTTC
.	.	TRBV10-3	TRBJ2-3	CAISESTDTQYF	TGTGCCATCAGTGAGAGCACAGATACGCAGTATTTT
once	.	TRBV10-3	TRBJ2-7	CAISGLTYEQYF	TGTGCCATCAGTGGGCTTACCTACGAGCAGTACTTC
once	TRBD1	TRBV7-9	TRBJ2-7	CASSPNRDSFYEQYF	TGTGCCAGCAGCCCCAACCGGGACAGTTTTTACGAGCAGTACTTC
.	TRBD2	TRBV19	TRBJ2-2	CASSSGLAGGGTGELFF	TGTGCCAGTAGTTCGGGACTAGCGGGAGGGGGCACCGGGGAGCTGTTTTTT
.	.	TRBV7-6	TRBJ1-2	CASSPEHKTYGYTF	TGTGCCAGCAGCCCCGAACATAAGACCTATGGCTACACCTTC
.	.	TRBV4-2	TRBJ2-1	CASSQAGTPGQFF	TGTGCCAGCAGCCAAGCCGGGACCCCGGGGCAGTTCTTC
.	TRBD2	TRBV9	TRBJ2-7	CASSVATLLVSGRTYEQYF	TGTGCCAGCAGCGTAGCTACCTTGTTAGTTAGCGGGAGGACCTACGAGCAGTACTTC
.	TRBD1	TRBV2	TRBJ2-7	CASSGGGTGDYEQYF	TGTGCCAGCAGCGGCGGAGGGACAGGGGATTACGAGCAGTACTTC
.	.	TRBV2	TRBJ2-7	CASSNVPGSYEQYF	TGTGCCAGCAGTAACGTCCCTGGGAGCTACGAGCAGTACTTC
.	.	TRBV19	TRBJ2-3	CASSISGGTSTDTQYF	TGTGCCAGTAGTATTTCCGGCGGGACGAGCACAGATACGCAGTATTTT
.	.	TRBV5-1	TRBJ2-7	CASSLYYEQYF	TGCGCCAGCAGCTTATACTACGAGCAGTACTTC
.	.	TRBV7-8	TRBJ1-1	CASSLARDPEAFF	TGTGCCAGCAGCTTAGCCCGGGACCCTGAAGCTTTCTTT
.	TRBD1	TRBV4-1	TRBJ2-7	CASSQVPRGGTGGYEQYF	TGCGCCAGCAGCCAAGTCCCCAGGGGTGGGACAGGTGGCTACGAGCAGTACTTC
few	.	TRBV19	TRBJ1-1	CASSTILNTEAFF	TGTGCCAGTAGTACAATATTGAACACTGAAGCTTTCTTT
.	TRBD2	TRBV7-8	TRBJ2-1	CASSLLAGGLNEQFF	TGTGCCAGCAGCTTATTGGCGGGGGGGCTAAATGAGCAGTTCTTC
.	.	TRBV2	TRBJ1-5	CASKRNRDDQPQHF	TGTGCCAGCAAAAGGAACAGGGACGATCAGCCCCAGCATTTT
.	.	TRBV5-1	TRBJ1-6	CASSSTGVNSPLHF	TGCGCCAGCAGCTCTACGGGGGTCAATTCACCCCTCCACTTT
.	.	TRBV6-5	TRBJ2-2	CASSWTVNTGELFF	TGTGCCAGCAGTTGGACGGTGAACACCGGGGAGCTGTTTTTT
.	TRBD2	TRBV6-1	TRBJ2-7	CASSEGGSFYEQYF	TGTGCCAGCAGTGAAGGCGGGAGCTTCTACGAGCAGTACTTC
once	.	TRBV18	TRBJ1-2	CASSAAGGGYTF	TGTGCCAGCTCTGCTGCGGGAGGGGGCTACACCTTC
.	.	TRBV5-1	TRBJ2-1	CASSLVGQPYNEQFF	TGCGCCAGCAGCTTGGTAGGACAGCCTTACAATGAGCAGTTCTTC
.	.	TRBV5-6	TRBJ1-5	CASSLGGPNQPQHF	TGTGCCAGCAGCTTGGGGGGACCAAATCAGCCCCAGCATTTT
.	.	TRBV7-8	TRBJ2-2	CASSLVVLTGELFF	TGTGCCAGCAGCTTAGTGGTTCTCACCGGGGAGCTGTTTTTT
.	.	TRBV4-1	TRBJ2-7	CASSQDIGAYEQYF	TGCGCCAGCAGCCAAGATATAGGAGCCTACGAGCAGTACTTC
.	.	TRBV9	TRBJ2-2	CASSVGGGYTGELFF	TGTGCCAGCAGCGTAGGAGGCGGGTACACCGGGGAGCTGTTTTTT
.	.	TRBV19	TRBJ1-1	CASSMGANTEAFF	TGTGCCAGTAGTATGGGGGCGAACACTGAAGCTTTCTTT
once	.	TRBV2	TRBJ2-7	CASSEALDRIYEQYF	TGTGCCAGCAGTGAAGCGCTTGACAGAATCTACGAGCAGTACTTC
.	.	TRBV4-1	TRBJ2-7	CASSQGPMYEQYF	TGCGCCAGCAGCCAAGGTCCCATGTACGAGCAGTACTTC
.	TRBD2	TRBV5-4	TRBJ2-3	CASSRTSGSPSYTDTQYF	TGTGCCAGCAGCCGGACTAGCGGGAGCCCCTCTTACACAGATACGCAGTATTTT
.	.	TRBV28	TRBJ2-4	CASSPTGSAKNIQYF	TGTGCCAGCAGCCCAACAGGGTCGGCCAAAAACATTCAGTACTTC
.	.	TRBV4-2	TRBJ2-1	CASSQAANSNDEQFF	TGTGCCAGCAGCCAAGCGGCGAATAGCAACGATGAGCAGTTCTTC
.	.	TRBV15	TRBJ1-2	CATSRVGGSGYGYTF	TGTGCCACCAGCAGAGTGGGCGGGTCGGGCTATGGCTACACCTTC
few	.	TRBV2	TRBJ1-6	CASSERGRPPLHF	TGTGCCAGCAGTGAACGGGGGCGTCCACCCCTCCACTTT
.	.	TRBV10-3	TRBJ2-7	CAIGKRALYEQYF	TGTGCCATCGGGAAGCGGGCCCTGTACGAGCAGTACTTC
.	.	TRBV6-5	TRBJ1-1	CASRGQNTEAFF	TGTGCCAGCAGGGGACAGAACACTGAAGCTTTCTTT
.	.	TRBV10-1	TRBJ1-1	CASSPTATVNTEAFF	TGCGCCAGCAGCCCAACTGCGACAGTGAACACTGAAGCTTTCTTT
.	.	TRBV28	TRBJ2-4	CASSSYVGRFIQYF	TGTGCCAGCAGTTCCTATGTGGGACGCTTTATTCAGTACTTC
.	TRBD2	TRBV6-1	TRBJ2-7	CASSEVVWPSGIGEQYF	TGTGCCAGCAGTGAGGTAGTTTGGCCTAGCGGGATCGGCGAGCAGTACTTC
.	.	TRBV29-1	TRBJ1-1	CSVEEGRTEAFF	TGCAGCGTTGAGGAGGGCAGGACTGAAGCTTTCTTT
.	.	TRBV6-5	TRBJ1-2	CASSYSEIYGYTF	TGTGCCAGCAGTTACTCGGAAATCTATGGCTACACCTTC
.	.	TRBV7-9	TRBJ2-1	CASSSPPAGTFNEQFF	TGTGCCAGCAGCTCTCCTCCGGCGGGGACCTTTAATGAGCAGTTCTTC
.	.	TRBV2	TRBJ2-1	CASGSQDEQFF	TGTGCCAGCGGGTCCCAGGACGAGCAGTTCTTC
.	.	TRBV6-1	TRBJ2-3	CASREGTPSTDTQYF	TGTGCCAGCAGAGAGGGCACCCCTTCCACAGATACGCAGTATTTT
.	.	TRBV6-5	TRBJ1-2	CASSYSGFYGYTF	TGTGCCAGCAGTTACTCGGGGTTCTATGGCTACACCTTC
.	.	TRBV16	TRBJ2-2	CASSQLGTGGPTGELFF	TGTGCCAGCAGCCAATTGGGAACAGGAGGACCCACCGGGGAGCTGTTTTTT
.	TRBD2	TRBV4-2	TRBJ2-7	CASSQGTSGTYEQYF	TGTGCCAGCAGCCAGGGGACTAGCGGTACCTACGAGCAGTACTTC